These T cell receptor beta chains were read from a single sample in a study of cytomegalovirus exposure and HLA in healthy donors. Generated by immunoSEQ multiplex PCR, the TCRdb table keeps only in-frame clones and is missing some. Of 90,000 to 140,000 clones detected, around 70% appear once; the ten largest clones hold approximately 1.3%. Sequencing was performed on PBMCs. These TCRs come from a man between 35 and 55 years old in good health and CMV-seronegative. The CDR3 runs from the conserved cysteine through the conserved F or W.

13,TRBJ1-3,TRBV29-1,CSVELYRGNTIYF
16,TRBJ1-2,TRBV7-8,CASSFPLYRGNYGYTF
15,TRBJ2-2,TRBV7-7,CASSRTRGGPGELFF
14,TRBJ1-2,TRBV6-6,CASRSTGDNYGYTF
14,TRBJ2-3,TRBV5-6,CASSLRSPTDTQYF
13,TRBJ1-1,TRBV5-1,CASSTQGNTEAFF
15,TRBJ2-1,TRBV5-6,CASSWALRGGNEQFF
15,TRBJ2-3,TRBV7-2,CASSLDGGSTDTQYF
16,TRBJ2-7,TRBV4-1,CASSQVPGSGSYEQYF
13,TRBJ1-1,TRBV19,CASRREVGTEAFF
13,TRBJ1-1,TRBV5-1,CASSQESYTEAFF
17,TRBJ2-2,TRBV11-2,CASSTEGGGFNTGELFF
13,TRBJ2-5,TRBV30,CAWGTGRGETQYF
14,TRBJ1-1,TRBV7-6,CASSLAVGSPEAFF
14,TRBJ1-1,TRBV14,CASSPSAENTEAFF
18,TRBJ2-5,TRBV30,CAWSVGPSGRFVLETQYF
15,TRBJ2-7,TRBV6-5,CASSPGLVHSYEQYF
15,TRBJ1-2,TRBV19,CASSIDAGTGNGYTF
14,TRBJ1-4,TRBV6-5,CASKAGTGVEKLFF
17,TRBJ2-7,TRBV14,CASSQDVRLAGGAEQYF
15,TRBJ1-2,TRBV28,CASRDRGRDNYGYTF
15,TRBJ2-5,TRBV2,CASYPLAGGEETQYF
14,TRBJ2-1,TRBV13,CASRSQLAYNEQFF
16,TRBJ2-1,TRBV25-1,CASSFHSGRIDNEQFF
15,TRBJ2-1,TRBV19,CASRADRGPYNEQFF
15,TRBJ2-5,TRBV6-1,CASSMTSGRGETQYF
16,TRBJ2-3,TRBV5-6,CASSPPWGQEADTQYF
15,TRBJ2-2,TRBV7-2,CASSWTSGGGGELFF
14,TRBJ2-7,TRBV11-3,CASSLAGGNGEQYF
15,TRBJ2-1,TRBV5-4,CASSLVGIGVNEQFF
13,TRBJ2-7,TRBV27,CASSMTGVYEQYF
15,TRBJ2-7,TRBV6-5,CASSYRLAGTWEQYF
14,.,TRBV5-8,CASSLYPRGSEQYF
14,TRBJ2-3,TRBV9,CASTETGGGDTQYF
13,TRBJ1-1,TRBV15,CATRGLMNTEAFF
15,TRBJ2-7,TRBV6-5,CASSISGTKAYEQYF
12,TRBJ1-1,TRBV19,CASYDRVGEAFF
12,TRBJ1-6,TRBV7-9,CASSFGDSPLHF
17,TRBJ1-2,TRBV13,CASSSPDKQGALTGYTF
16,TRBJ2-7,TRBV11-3,CASSPGRGQLEDEQYF
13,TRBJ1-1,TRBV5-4,CASSDQGLNEAFF
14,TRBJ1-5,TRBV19,CASHGGHSNQPQHF
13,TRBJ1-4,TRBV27,CASCLAGGEKLFF
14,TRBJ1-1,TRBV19,CASSLGGSNTEAFF
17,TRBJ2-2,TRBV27,CASSFSSGRPNTGELFF
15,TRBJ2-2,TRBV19,CASSSSGDGTGELFF
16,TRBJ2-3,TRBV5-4,CASSPGLAGSTDTQYF
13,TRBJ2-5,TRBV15,CATRPRTQETQYF
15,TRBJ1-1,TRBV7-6,CASSLAGGVNTEAFF